Each of the 24 T cell receptor beta chains below was sequenced from the same sample in a study of vaccination and CD4 T cells after COVID-19. Time point here: late sampling 161 to 241 days after vaccination in three convalescent patients. Treatment indicated: approximately 9-day PBMC culture with coronavirus spike peptide pools or control peptides (ViraFEST assay). The study sequenced cultured CD4+ T cell DNA using the Oncomine TCR Beta short-read assay. TCRdb used MiXCR to reprocess the PCR reads, holding one entry per CDR3 protein. The data show roughly 18,000 distinct CDR3 sequences, 44% seen once. The antigens of these receptors remain unknown. The material sequenced was CD4+ T cells from blood, cultured in vitro, taken about 7 months after SARS-CoV-2 vaccination. The receptors derive from a human donor who had recovered from COVID-19.

A word on this clonotype: A junction end diverges from the germline sequence, so it may reflect a read error. J is TRBJ2-2 and V is TRBV7-7; D ambiguous. This CDR3 comprises 14 residues. Germline V gene sequence: CDR1 SSHAT, CDR2 FNYEAQ (reference sequence). CDR3 bases: TGTGCTAGCAGCTTAGCCCCGCTCACCGGGGAGCTGTTTTTT. Its translation is CASSLAPLTGELFF.

This clonotype occurred a few times. The chain combines TRBV20-1 with TRBJ2-7; tentatively, D is TRBD2 (6 bases). CDR1 and CDR2 from the germline V gene are DFQATT and SNEGSKA (reference sequence). The CDR3 consists of 15 residues. Trimming removed 0 bases from V and 0 bases from J, with 12 bases in between. The CDR3 spells CSARDLSGSSYEQYF. The CDR3 bases are TGCAGTGCTAGAGATCTTAGCGGCTCCTCCTACGAGCAGTACTTC.

The chain's CDR3 is CASTRQGGFVEQFF. The CDR3 DNA reads TGTGCCAGCACCCGACAGGGAGGTTTTGTTGAGCAGTTCTTC. The chain combines TRBV6-1 with TRBJ2-1, with D perhaps matching TRBD1 (7 bases). CDR3 length equals 14 residues. Deletions cut 7 bases from V and 9 bases from J, with 19 bases between. Germline CDR1 and CDR2: MNHNS and SASEGT.

The V and J genes are TRBV20-1 and TRBJ1-5; 9 nucleotides line up with TRBD1. Germline V gives CDR1 DFQATT, CDR2 SNEGSKA (reference sequence). V lost 3 bases and J lost 4; bases outside the gene matches: 1. The CDR3 covers 13 residues. This CDR3 is CSARGQGNQPQHF. DNA of the CDR3: TGCAGTGCTAGGGGACAGGGAAATCAGCCCCAGCATTTT.

The chain couples TRBV7-8 to TRBJ2-7; D may be TRBD2 (6 bases). The CDR3 sequence is 17 residues long. Per the germline V gene, CDR1 is SGHVS and CDR2 is FQNEAQ. Trimming stripped 2 bases from V and 4 bases from J, with 21 bases between. As DNA, the CDR3 is TGTGCCAGCAGCTTAAGATATGGGCTAGCGTTGGGGTACGAGCAGTACTTC. Translating gives CASSLRYGLALGYEQYF.

The V gene is TRBV7-6, the J gene TRBJ2-7; 7 nucleotides match TRBD2. Per germline, CDR1 SGHVS and CDR2 FNYEAQ. V dropped 0 bases and J dropped 7; count of bases not matched to a gene: 15. This CDR3 has 17 residues. CDR3 bases: TGTGCCAGCAGCTTAGCGTGGGCAGCTCACACCGGGGGGGAGCAGTACTTC. Protein: CASSLAWAAHTGGEQYF.

This chain joins TRBV20-1 and TRBJ1-1; D possibly corresponds to TRBD1 (6 bases). V was trimmed by 0 bases and J by 1 base, leaving 9 bases between them. The CDR3 covers 14 residues. Germline lookup yields CDR1 DFQATT and CDR2 SNEGSKA (reference sequence). The CDR3 sequence is CSARDLDRNTEAFF. DNA of the CDR3: TGCAGTGCTAGAGATCTGGACAGGAACACTGAAGCTTTCTTT.

The chain employs TRBV2 and TRBJ2-7, with D possibly matching TRBD2 (6 bases). The V end was cut by 2 bases, the J end by 6 bases, with 17 bases between. The CDR3 is made up of 15 amino acids. Germline-derived CDR1 and CDR2 are SNHLY and FYNNEI. The CDR3 loop reads CASSEWQASVSEQYF. The CDR3 bases are TGTGCCAGCAGTGAATGGCAGGCTAGCGTAAGCGAGCAGTACTTC.

This clonotype was detected only a few times. This chain connects TRBV5-4 to TRBJ2-3, with 13 bases fitting TRBD2. This CDR3 region has 16 residues. The V gene's germline CDR1 is SGHNT and CDR2 YYREEE (reference sequence). V shed 6 bases, J shed 1 base, and the junction held 5 bases outside the gene matches. In DNA form, the CDR3 reads TGTGCCAGCACCTCCGGACTAGCGGGAGGCACAGATACGCAGTATTTT. It is translated as CASTSGLAGGTDTQYF.

The J gene is TRBJ2-5, the V gene TRBV5-4, with D perhaps matching TRBD2 (5 bases). CDR1 SGHNT and CDR2 YYREEE come from the germline V gene (reference sequence). CDR3 length: 16 amino acids. Trimming took 0 bases from V and 1 from J, leaving 13 bases between them. The CDR3 is CASSLGAPGVQETQYF. CDR3 DNA: TGTGCCAGCAGCTTGGGAGCCCCCGGGGTCCAAGAGACCCAGTACTTC.

The count of this clonotype is one. The chain combines TRBV12-3 or TRBV12-4 with TRBJ2-3; 7 nucleotides line up with TRBD2. This CDR3 has 14 residues. V trimming: 0 bases; J trimming: 5 bases; junction bases outside the gene matches: 2. The CDR3 sequence is CASSLAGGEDTQYF. DNA of the CDR3: TGTGCCAGCAGTTTAGCGGGAGGGGAAGATACGCAGTATTTT.

The V gene is TRBV20-1, the J gene TRBJ1-5; 7 bases fit TRBD1. This CDR3 is built from 14 residues. Germline lookup yields CDR1 DFQATT and CDR2 SNEGSKA (reference sequence). V lost 5 bases, J lost 1 base, and 5 bases stayed unmatched. The CDR3 protein is CSAGTETSNQPQHF. In nucleotides, the CDR3 is TGCAGTGCTGGGACAGAGACAAGCAATCAGCCCCAGCATTTT.

CDR3 amino acids: CASSPLEGHAAGANVLTF. The DNA of the CDR3 is TGTGCCAGCAGCCCGCTTGAGGGACATGCAGCTGGGGCCAACGTCCTGACTTTC. V and J are TRBV11-3 and TRBJ2-6; D is perhaps TRBD1 (6 bases). V shed 5 bases and J shed 2 bases, with 19 bases lying between them. CDR1 and CDR2 from the germline V gene are SGHNT and YENEEA. This CDR3 is 18 amino acids long.

CDR3 protein: CASSTPGTALDTQYF. CDR3 sequence (DNA): TGTGCCAGCAGCACCCCGGGGACGGCGCTCGATACGCAGTATTTT. The chain has TRBV7-6 and TRBJ2-3, with D perhaps given as TRBD1 or TRBD2 (5 bases each). The V gene lost 5 bases and the J gene lost 6 bases, with 18 bases spanning the gap. CDR1 and CDR2 from the germline V gene are SGHVS and FNYEAQ. The CDR3 covers 15 residues.

This clonotype was found once. This sequence joins TRBV5-4 and TRBJ2-3; D may correspond to TRBD1 or TRBD2 (5 bases each). The CDR3 is made up of 14 amino acids. V lost 5 bases and J 2 bases, leaving 12 bases between the germline ends. CDR1 and CDR2 from the germline V gene are SGHNT and YYREEE (reference sequence). The DNA for the CDR3 is TGTGCCAGCAGGGGGACCGCAATCACAGATACGCAGTATTTT. Its protein product is CASRGTAITDTQYF. Based on the CDR3 plus reference TRBV5-4 and TRBJ2-3, the full variable domain is ETGVTQSPTHLIKTRGQQVTLRCSSQSGHNTVSWYQQALGQGPQFIFQYYREEENGRGNFPPRFSGLQFPNYSSELNVNALELDDSALYLCASRGTAITDTQYFGPGTRLTVL.

The chain joins TRBV6-2 or TRBV6-3 to TRBJ2-1; 13 nucleotides align to TRBD2. CDR1 and CDR2 from the germline V gene are MNHEY and SVGEGT. The V gene end was trimmed by 7 bases and the J gene end by 5 bases; junction bases not matched to a gene: 11. This CDR3 contains 17 residues. CDR3 coding DNA: TGTGCCAGCACCCGACTAGCGGGGGGCTGGGCCGACAATGAGCAGTTCTTC. It translates to CASTRLAGGWADNEQFF.

With regard to this clonotype: Compared with germline, one end of the junction differs, possibly owing to a read error. The genes are TRBV6-5 and TRBJ2-5; D is undetermined. The CDR3 has 13 amino acids. Germline V gene data show CDR1 as MNHEY and CDR2 as SVGAGI. CDR3 DNA: TGTGCCCGCAGTTACTCCAGACAAGAGACCCAGTACTTC. Amino acids: CARSYSRQETQYF.

The chain combines TRBV20-1 with TRBJ1-6; D is perhaps TRBD1 (6 bases). The ends were cut back, 3 bases at V and 7 bases at J, with 16 bases in the middle. The CDR3 is made up of 15 amino acids. Per the germline V gene, CDR1 is DFQATT and CDR2 is SNEGSKA (reference sequence). This chain's CDR3 is CSASIFNGQNSPLHF. CDR3 nucleotides: TGCAGTGCTAGTATATTCAACGGACAGAATTCACCCCTCCACTTT.

This clonotype was recorded a few times. This rearrangement joins TRBV6-1 to TRBJ2-2, with D unclear. This CDR3 region has 13 residues. In germline, CDR1 is MNHNS, CDR2 SASEGT. Deletions cut 6 bases from V and 4 bases from J, with 9 bases between. CDR3 sequence reads: CASRPTVTGELFF. The CDR3, as DNA: TGTGCCAGCAGGCCCACAGTCACCGGGGAGCTGTTTTTT.

The rearrangement uses TRBV7-3 and TRBJ2-3, with TRBD2 as a possible D gene (6 bases). The CDR3 length is 14 residues. Germline V CDR1 and CDR2: SGHTA, FQGTGA. V gave up 5 bases and J gave up 3 bases, with 12 bases separating them. The CDR3 nucleotides read TGTGCCAGCAGCCCCTCGCTAGCGACAGATACGCAGTATTTT. This sequence encodes CASSPSLATDTQYF.

V and J are TRBV18 and TRBJ1-6, with 8 bases matching TRBD1. The CDR3 sequence is 15 residues long. After removal of 3 bases from V and 10 bases from J, the junction contained 8 bases not matched to a gene. CDR1 is KGHSH, CDR2 LQKENI, per germline. The CDR3 here is CASSPTGTGYSPLHF. The CDR3 coding sequence is TGTGCCAGCTCACCGACCGGGACAGGATACTCACCCCTCCACTTT.

This clonotype was seen a handful of times. The chain employs TRBV7-8 and TRBJ2-5, with no clear D. The V end was cut by 0 bases, the J end by 4 bases, with 9 bases between. The CDR3 is made up of 14 amino acids. Germline CDR1 and CDR2: SGHVS and FQNEAQ. CDR3 sequence: CASSLAVRGETQYF. As DNA, the CDR3 is TGTGCCAGCAGCTTAGCGGTGCGAGGAGAGACCCAGTACTTC. Full variable domain (remainder filled in from reference TRBV7-8 and TRBJ2-5): GAGVSQSPRYKVAKRGQDVALRCDPISGHVSLFWYQQALGQGPEFLTYFQNEAQLDKSGLPSDRFFAERPEGSVSTLKIQRTQQEDSAVYLCASSLAVRGETQYFGPGTRLLVL.

This chain links TRBV2 with TRBJ2-7, with 11 bases lining up with TRBD2. Germline V gives CDR1 SNHLY, CDR2 FYNNEI. V lost 9 bases and J lost 6; bases outside the gene matches: 10. The CDR3 runs to 14 residues. In DNA form, the CDR3 reads TGTGCCAGTACCGATAGCGGGGGGGCCCTCGAGCAGTACTTC. It encodes CASTDSGGALEQYF.

CDR3 protein: CASSWGPLSDTQYF. For the CDR3, the DNA is TGTGCCAGCAGCTGGGGGCCTTTGTCGGATACGCAGTATTTT. The chain is built from TRBV7-8 and TRBJ2-3; perhaps TRBD1 as D (6 bases). Between the trimmed V and J ends, which lost 4 bases and 6 bases, there was a span of 14 bases. The CDR3 is 14 residues long. Per germline, CDR1 SGHVS and CDR2 FQNEAQ.